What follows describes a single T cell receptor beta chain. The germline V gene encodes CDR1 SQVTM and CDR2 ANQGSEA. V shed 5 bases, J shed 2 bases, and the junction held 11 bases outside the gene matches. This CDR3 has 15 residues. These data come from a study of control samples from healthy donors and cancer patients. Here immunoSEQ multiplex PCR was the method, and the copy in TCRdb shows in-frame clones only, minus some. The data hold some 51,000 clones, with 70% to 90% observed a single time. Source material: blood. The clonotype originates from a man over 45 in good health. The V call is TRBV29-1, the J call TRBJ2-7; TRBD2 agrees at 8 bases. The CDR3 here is CSVQRGQRGTYEQYF. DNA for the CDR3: TGCAGCGTTCAACGGGGCCAGCGGGGGACCTACGAGCAGTACTTC.